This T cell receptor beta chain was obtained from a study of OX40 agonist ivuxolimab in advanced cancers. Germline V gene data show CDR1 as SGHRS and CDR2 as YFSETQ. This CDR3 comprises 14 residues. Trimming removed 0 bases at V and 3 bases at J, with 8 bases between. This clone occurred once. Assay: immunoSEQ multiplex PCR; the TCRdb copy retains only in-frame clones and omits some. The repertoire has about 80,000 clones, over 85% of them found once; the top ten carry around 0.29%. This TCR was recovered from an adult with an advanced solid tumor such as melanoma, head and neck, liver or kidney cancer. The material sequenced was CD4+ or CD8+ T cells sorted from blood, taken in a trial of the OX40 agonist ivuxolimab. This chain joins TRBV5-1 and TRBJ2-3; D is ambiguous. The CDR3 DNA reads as TGCGCCAGCAGCTTGGTCCCCCCGACAGATACGCAGTATTTT. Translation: CASSLVPPTDTQYF. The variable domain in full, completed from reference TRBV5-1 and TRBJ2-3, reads KAGVTQTPRYLIKTRGQQVTLSCSPISGHRSVSWYQQTPGQGLQFLFEYFSETQRNKGNFPGRFSGRQFSNSRSEMNVSTLELGDSALYLCASSLVPPTDTQYFGPGTRLTVL.